Below, 32 T cell receptor beta chains from the same sample are listed, as sequenced in a study of regulatory T cells in long-lasting Graves disease. Noted time point: newly diagnosed GD, antithyroid drugs for less than 3 months. The TCR library was made from RNA that had been extracted from PBMCs in TRIzol. iRepertoire HTBI primers and Arm-PCR of CDR3 regions built TCR beta libraries. TCRdb called the multiplex PCR reads again in MiXCR, with one record for every CDR3 protein. The table lists hundreds of thousands of distinct CDR3 sequences, less than 20% of them singletons. Another study also made use of these data, one on T cells in Graves' hyperthyroidism and ophthalmopathy.

Source: peripheral blood mononuclear cells (PBMCs), taken at new diagnosis, from a patient treated with antithyroid drugs. The source of these receptors is a woman in her thirties with Graves disease.

This chain joins TRBV7-6 and TRBJ2-5, with D uncertain. The ends were cut back, 1 base at V and 10 bases at J, with 16 bases in the middle. The germline V gene encodes CDR1 SGHVS and CDR2 FNYEAQ. The CDR3 spans 14 residues. The CDR3 DNA is TGTGCCAGCAGCTTAGAAACGCAGCCTTTTAACCAGTACTTC. Translated: CASSLETQPFNQYF.

The V call is TRBV27, the J call TRBJ2-7; TRBD2 is a possible D gene (6 bases). CDR1 and CDR2 (germline): MNHEY, SMNVEV (reference sequence). This CDR3 comprises 16 residues. Deletions cut 0 bases from V and 4 bases from J, with 16 bases between. DNA for the CDR3: TGTGCCAGCAGTTTATCGGAACGGGGGACCTATTACGAGCAGTACTTC. Amino acids: CASSLSERGTYYEQYF.

This clonotype was counted a few times. The rearrangement joins TRBV7-9 to TRBJ2-3; unclear D gene. Germline V lookup: CDR1 SEHNR, CDR2 FQNEAQ (reference sequence). The ends were cut back, 1 base at V and 5 bases at J, with 13 bases in the middle. This CDR3 is built from 15 residues. The CDR3 reads CASSLEGRWGDTQYF. The CDR3 DNA sequence: TGTGCCAGCAGCTTAGAAGGCCGGTGGGGAGATACGCAGTATTTT.

This clonotype has ten or more counts. The chain links TRBV7-9 to TRBJ2-7; D is unresolved. The CDR3 spans 12 residues. Germline CDR1 is SEHNR and CDR2 is FQNEAQ (reference sequence). The V gene lost 6 bases and the J gene lost 3 bases, with 9 bases spanning the gap. The CDR3 region has the DNA TGTGCCAGCAGTTGGCGGAGCTACGAGCAGTACTTC. Its protein is CASSWRSYEQYF. Drawing the rest from reference TRBV7-9 and TRBJ2-7, the complete variable domain is DTGVSQNPRHKITKRGQNVTFRCDPISEHNRLYWYRQTLGQGPEFLTYFQNEAQLEKSRLLSDRFSAERPKGSFSTLEIQRTEQGDSAMYLCASSWRSYEQYFGPGTRLTVT.

This clonotype showed up many times. The chain employs TRBV28 and TRBJ1-4, with TRBD1 matching over 8 bases. Germline lookup yields CDR1 MDHEN and CDR2 SYDVKM. The CDR3 is 15 amino acids. Germline trimming cut 6 bases from V and 7 bases from J; bases unmatched to any gene: 10. The chain's CDR3 is CASSERQGSREKLFF. In DNA form, the CDR3 reads TGTGCCAGCAGCGAACGACAGGGGAGTCGTGAAAAACTGTTTTTT.

This clonotype has ten or more counts. The rearrangement uses TRBV24-1 and TRBJ2-2; D is unresolved. V was pared by 5 bases and J by 1 base, with 7 bases between. The CDR3 consists of 14 residues. Germline lookup yields CDR1 KGHDR and CDR2 SFDVKD. In DNA form, the CDR3 reads TGTGCCACCAGTGTTGGCATGAACACCGGGGAGCTGTTTTTT. Encoded protein: CATSVGMNTGELFF.

The chain has TRBV20-1 and TRBJ2-2, with TRBD1 identical over 7 bases. The V and J ends lost 5 bases and 0 bases, in that order; junction bases with no gene match: 6. Per the germline V gene, CDR1 is DFQATT and CDR2 is SNEGSKA (reference sequence). CDR3 length: 15 amino acids. In DNA, the CDR3 is TGCAGTGCTGGGCGACAGGGAACGAACACCGGGGAGCTGTTTTTT. It codes for CSAGRQGTNTGELFF.

This clonotype was counted between two and nine times. The J gene is TRBJ2-7, the V gene TRBV28; D gene uncertain. This CDR3 comprises 12 residues. V lost 6 bases to trimming and J lost 2 bases, with 8 bases between them. CDR1 MDHEN and CDR2 SYDVKM come from the germline V gene. CDR3 residues: CASRRQAYEQYF. CDR3 DNA: TGTGCCAGCAGGAGGCAGGCCTACGAGCAGTACTTC. The whole variable domain, filled in from reference TRBV28 and TRBJ2-7, reads DVKVTQSSRYLVKRTGEKVFLECVQDMDHENMFWYRQDPGLGLRLIYFSYDVKMKEKGDIPEGYSVSREKKERFSLILESASTNQTSMYLCASRRQAYEQYFGPGTRLTVT.

This clonotype has ten or more counts. The chain recombines TRBV7-9 with TRBJ2-3; D not resolved. Germline CDR1 SEHNR, CDR2 FQNEAQ (reference sequence). V was cut by 1 base and J by 4 bases, with 6 bases left in between. The CDR3 loop spans 13 amino acids. The DNA of the CDR3 is TGTGCCAGCAGCTTAGGTCCATCAGATACGCAGTATTTT. This gives the protein CASSLGPSDTQYF.

The chain uses TRBV27 and TRBJ2-3; the D gene is possibly TRBD1 (6 bases). The V end lost 6 bases, the J end lost 1 base, and 11 bases lay between the germline ends. Germline CDR1 reads MNHEY; CDR2 reads SMNVEV (reference sequence). This CDR3 region has 14 residues. CDR3 protein: CASSHDRRTDTQYF. CDR3 DNA sequence: TGTGCCAGCAGCCACGACAGGCGCACAGATACGCAGTATTTT.

V gene TRBV6-1 combines with J gene TRBJ2-2; the match to TRBD2 covers 8 bases. The CDR3 extends over 14 amino acids. J was trimmed by 1 base and V by 9 bases; bases with no gene match: 4. In germline, CDR1 is MNHNS, CDR2 SASEGT. The CDR3, as DNA: TGTGCCAGTGTAGCGGGGCGGAACACCGGGGAGCTGTTTTTT. Translation gives CASVAGRNTGELFF.

The table lists this clonotype with many counts. The J gene is TRBJ2-5, the V gene TRBV6-1; D uncertain. CDR1 is MNHNS, CDR2 SASEGT, per germline. This CDR3 spans 14 amino acids. V dropped 6 bases and J dropped 2 bases, with 13 bases sitting between them. The CDR3 region is CASRPTHWQETQYF. The DNA of the CDR3 is TGTGCCAGCAGACCCACTCACTGGCAAGAGACCCAGTACTTC.

At least ten counts were recorded for this clonotype. The CDR3 region is CASSLGLMVSYTEAFF. CDR3 DNA: TGTGCCAGCAGCTTAGGGTTGATGGTAAGCTACACTGAAGCTTTCTTT. The V gene is TRBV7-9, the J gene TRBJ1-1, with no clear D. Germline V gene lookup returns CDR1 SEHNR and CDR2 FQNEAQ (reference sequence). V lost 1 base and J lost 3, with 15 bases in between. This CDR3 region has 16 residues.

The J gene is TRBJ2-3, the V gene TRBV7-9; TRBD2 matches 15 bases. The length of the CDR3 is 20 residues. J was trimmed by 3 bases and V by 5 bases; bases with no gene match: 15. The germline CDR1 and CDR2 sequences are SEHNR and FQNEAQ (reference sequence). The CDR3 loop reads CASSTTSSGTSGRWTDTQYF. CDR3 nucleotides: TGTGCCAGCAGCACCACCAGTTCCGGGACTAGCGGGAGGTGGACAGATACGCAGTATTTT.

V is TRBV9 and J is TRBJ2-5; D assignment may be TRBD1 or TRBD2 (6 bases each). Trimming pared 3 bases from V and 1 base from J, leaving 13 bases between. Germline values: CDR1 SGDLS, CDR2 YYNGEE. The CDR3 spans 15 residues. For the CDR3, the DNA is TGTGCCAGCAGCGGCCCCTGGGGGGCCCAAGAGACCCAGTACTTC. It is translated as CASSGPWGAQETQYF.

This clonotype has at least ten counts. This sequence joins TRBV16 and TRBJ2-1; no firm D call. The V end lost 1 base, the J end lost 4 bases, and 5 bases lay between the germline ends. There are 13 residues in the CDR3. The V gene's germline CDR1 is KGHSY and CDR2 FQNENV. In DNA form, the CDR3 reads TGTGCCAGCAGCCAATTTTCTTACAATGAGCAGTTCTTC. Its translation is CASSQFSYNEQFF. Filled out from reference TRBV16 and TRBJ2-1, the complete variable domain reads GEEVAQTPKHLVRGEGQKAKLYCAPIKGHSYVFWYQQVLKNEFKFLISFQNENVFDETGMPKERFSAKCLPNSPCSLEIQATKLEDSAVYFCASSQFSYNEQFFGPGTRLTVL.

This clonotype was counted many times. The chain uses TRBV7-9 and TRBJ1-4, with 8 bases identical to TRBD1. Unmatched junction bases numbered 12, after V lost 4 bases and J lost 5 bases. CDR3 length: 17 amino acids. Germline loops: CDR1 SEHNR, CDR2 FQNEAQ (reference sequence). CDR3 sequence: CASSSGQAGGLNEKLFF. In DNA, the CDR3 is TGTGCCAGCAGCTCGGGACAGGCGGGGGGACTAAATGAAAAACTGTTTTTT. Full variable domain (missing parts from reference TRBV7-9 and TRBJ1-4): DTGVSQNPRHKITKRGQNVTFRCDPISEHNRLYWYRQTLGQGPEFLTYFQNEAQLEKSRLLSDRFSAERPKGSFSTLEIQRTEQGDSAMYLCASSSGQAGGLNEKLFFGSGTQLSVL.

This clonotype came up many times. The chain couples TRBV29-1 to TRBJ2-1; 10 nucleotides align to TRBD1. V shed 5 bases, J shed 8 bases, and the junction held 6 bases outside the gene matches. Germline V gene lookup returns CDR1 SQVTM and CDR2 ANQGSEA. The CDR3 has 13 amino acids. The CDR3 DNA sequence: TGCAGCGTTAAGACCGGGACAGGGGATGAGCAGTTCTTC. It translates to CSVKTGTGDEQFF.

This clonotype was picked up many times. CDR3 in DNA: TGTGCCAGCAGCTTAGGACGGAATGAAGCTTTCTTT. As protein: CASSLGRNEAFF. This rearrangement joins TRBV11-1 to TRBJ1-1; D is ambiguous. The CDR3 is 12 amino acids. With 1 base removed from V and 7 bases from J, the gap between germline ends came to 7 bases. Germline CDR1 is SGHAT and CDR2 is FQDESV (reference sequence).

This clonotype has a handful of counts. The CDR3 nucleotides are TGCAGTGCTAGGGGGGGAGGCTACGAGCAGTACTTC. Its protein product is CSARGGGYEQYF. The V call is TRBV20-1, the J call TRBJ2-7; possible D gene TRBD2, 6 bases. Germline CDR1 reads DFQATT; CDR2 reads SNEGSKA (reference sequence). The length of the CDR3 is 12 residues. The V gene lost 3 bases and the J gene lost 3 bases, with 9 bases spanning the gap.

The table lists this clonotype with a few counts. V is TRBV6-2 or TRBV6-3 and J is TRBJ2-2; possibly TRBD2 for D (5 bases). Trimming removed 2 bases at V and 5 bases at J, with 12 bases between. The CDR3 is 15 residues long. The V gene's germline CDR1 is MNHEY and CDR2 SVGEGT. The chain's CDR3 is CASSYPQTGTGELFF. The CDR3 bases are TGTGCCAGCAGTTACCCACAGACGGGAACCGGGGAGCTGTTTTTT.

In this sample, this clonotype turned up many times. V gene TRBV28 combines with J gene TRBJ2-7; 8 bases align to TRBD2. Germline V gene lookup returns CDR1 MDHEN and CDR2 SYDVKM. The CDR3 spans 14 residues. With 6 bases clipped from V and 2 bases from J, the junction kept 6 bases outside the gene matches. CDR3 coding DNA: TGTGCCAGCAGGGATAGCGGGACCACCTACGAGCAGTACTTC. Translating it yields CASRDSGTTYEQYF.

Details on this clonotype: A far larger clone is only one base removed, so a read error is likely. The gene calls are TRBV2 and TRBJ2-7; 8 bases fit TRBD1. This CDR3 contains 15 residues. Germline V lookup: CDR1 SNHLY, CDR2 FYNNEI. The J segment lost 7 bases and the V segment lost 4 bases, leaving 12 bases of the junction unmatched. The CDR3: CASSGLTGAYNEQYF. CDR3 DNA: TGTGCCAGCAGTGGATTGACAGGGGCGTACAATGAGCAGTACTTC.

There are many counts of this clonotype. V gene TRBV27 combines with J gene TRBJ2-1; D may be TRBD1 or TRBD2 (7 bases each). V gave up 6 bases and J gave up 2 bases, with 14 bases separating them. The CDR3 spans 15 residues. Per germline, CDR1 MNHEY and CDR2 SMNVEV (reference sequence). As DNA, the CDR3 is TGTGCCAGCAGCAACCAGGGGGGGACCTACAATGAGCAGTTCTTC. Its protein product is CASSNQGGTYNEQFF.

This clonotype was found many times. The J gene is TRBJ2-1, the V gene TRBV2, with a possible D match to TRBD1 (6 bases). Trimming stripped 7 bases from V and 9 bases from J, with 16 bases between. Germline CDR1 reads SNHLY; CDR2 reads FYNNEI. The CDR3 is 13 residues long. This chain's CDR3 is CASIVQDSGEQFF. The DNA for the CDR3 is TGTGCCAGCATTGTCCAGGACAGTGGTGAGCAGTTCTTC.

This clonotype was counted between two and nine times. This sequence joins TRBV14 and TRBJ2-3; 11 nucleotides match TRBD1. The CDR3 is made up of 18 amino acids. Germline V gives CDR1 SGHDN, CDR2 FVKESK. V dropped 3 bases and J dropped 2; count of bases not matched to a gene: 10. CDR3 in DNA: TGTGCCAGCAGCCAGCCCCGGGACAGGGGGTATGTCACAGATACGCAGTATTTT. Its translation is CASSQPRDRGYVTDTQYF.

In this sample, this clonotype turned up many times. The rearrangement joins TRBV28 to TRBJ1-1; weak D call: TRBD1 (6 bases). Per germline, CDR1 MDHEN and CDR2 SYDVKM. Trimming removed 5 bases from V and 1 base from J, with 8 bases in between. This CDR3 contains 13 residues. The CDR3 coding sequence is TGTGCCAGCAGTGGGGGCGGGAACACTGAAGCTTTCTTT. This encodes CASSGGGNTEAFF.

The CDR3 nucleotides are TGCAGTGCTAAGGGTATGGGGGATTCTGGGGCCAACGTCCTGACTTTC. It translates to CSAKGMGDSGANVLTF. The rearrangement uses TRBV20-1 and TRBJ2-6; tentatively, D is TRBD1 or TRBD2 (5 bases each). In germline, CDR1 is DFQATT, CDR2 SNEGSKA (reference sequence). The ends were cut back, 4 bases at V and 1 base at J, with 14 bases in the middle. The CDR3 consists of 16 residues.

The rearrangement joins TRBV20-1 to TRBJ2-1, with 10 bases aligning to TRBD2. CDR1 and CDR2 (germline): DFQATT, SNEGSKA (reference sequence). The CDR3 has 17 amino acids. J gave up 1 base and V 1 base, and 7 bases lay outside the gene matches. CDR3 DNA: TGCAGTGCTAGAGGGGTTAGCGGGAGGTGGTCCTACAATGAGCAGTTCTTC. Its translation is CSARGVSGRWSYNEQFF.

This clonotype has ten or more counts. The CDR3 sequence is CAISENGSNRAFF. CDR3 DNA: TGTGCCATCAGTGAGAACGGATCAAACCGGGCTTTCTTT. The chain combines TRBV10-3 with TRBJ1-1; D is uncertain. CDR1 and CDR2 from the germline V gene are ENHRY and SYGVKD. The CDR3 loop spans 13 amino acids. Trimming took 2 bases from V and 11 from J, leaving 15 bases between them.

This clonotype was picked up a small number of times. The chain links TRBV7-9 to TRBJ1-1; TRBD1 is a possible D gene (5 bases). Germline V gene sequence: CDR1 SEHNR, CDR2 FQNEAQ (reference sequence). V dropped 5 bases and J dropped 7 bases, with 14 bases sitting between them. The CDR3 runs 13 residues. Here the CDR3 DNA reads TGTGCCAGCAGCCCGGTACAGGCTCTTGAAGCTTTCTTT. The encoded protein is CASSPVQALEAFF.

This clonotype was seen many times. J is TRBJ1-1 and V is TRBV27; no definite D call. V gave up 4 bases and J gave up 5 bases, with 14 bases separating them. This CDR3 has 14 amino acids. CDR1 and CDR2 (germline): MNHEY, SMNVEV (reference sequence). CDR3 nucleotide sequence: TGTGCCAGCAGTTCAAACCGAGGGAGGACTGAAGCTTTCTTT. Encoded protein: CASSSNRGRTEAFF.